These 6 T cell receptor beta chains came from one sample sequenced in a study of identifying expanded T cells in peripheral blood. The method was immunoSEQ multiplex PCR; TCRdb's version includes in-frame clones alone and lacks a portion of them. The sample lists approximately 120,000 clones, 88% occurring once. The sequenced sample was blood. These receptor sequences come from a person aged 18 to 75 in good health.

The gene calls are TRBV7-2 and TRBJ1-2, with 7 nucleotides matching TRBD1. The CDR3 is 13 residues long. CDR1 and CDR2 from the germline V gene are SGHTA and FQGNSA. V shed 5 bases, J shed 8 bases, and the junction held 8 bases outside the gene matches. This chain's CDR3 is CASSPQGNGGYTF. CDR3 DNA sequence: TGTGCCAGCAGCCCACAGGGGAATGGGGGCTACACCTTC.

The chain carries TRBV29-1 and TRBJ2-1; 12 nucleotides line up with TRBD2. CDR1 and CDR2 from the germline V gene are SQVTM and ANQGSEA. With 0 bases clipped from V and 14 bases from J, the junction kept 8 bases outside the gene matches. This CDR3 has 14 residues. CDR3 sequence: CSVEDRPSGRAEFF. CDR3 sequence (DNA): TGCAGCGTTGAAGATCGACCTAGCGGGAGGGCCGAGTTCTTC.

Worth noting for this clone: One end of the junction varies from germline; a read error may be responsible. This sequence joins TRBV27 and TRBJ1-2; 8 bases fit TRBD1. The germline V gene has CDR1 MNHEY and CDR2 SMNVEV (reference sequence). CDR3 size: 14 residues. CDR3 amino acids: CARRGRGPTYGYTF. The DNA of the CDR3 is TGTGCCCGCAGGGGCAGGGGGCCTACTTATGGCTACACCTTC.

Only one count was recorded for this clone. The rearrangement links TRBV5-6 to TRBJ2-1; D is unresolved. The CDR3 covers 12 residues. Trimming took off 3 bases at V and 10 bases at J, with 11 bases between the two ends. CDR1 SGHDT and CDR2 YYEEEE come from the germline V gene. The CDR3 protein is CASSSSVKEQFF. The CDR3, as DNA: TGTGCCAGCAGCTCTTCGGTGAAAGAGCAGTTCTTC.

V usage is TRBV5-4 and J usage is TRBJ1-1, with no clear D. This CDR3 spans 14 amino acids. CDR1 and CDR2 from the germline V gene are SGHNT and YYREEE (reference sequence). Trimming took 2 bases from V and 1 from J, leaving 9 bases between them. The CDR3 reads CASSFPYGNTEAFF. The CDR3, as DNA: TGTGCCAGCAGCTTCCCTTACGGGAACACTGAAGCTTTCTTT.

This clone appeared a single time. The V and J genes are TRBV5-1 and TRBJ2-3; D not certain. Trimming took 0 bases from V and 3 from J, leaving 8 bases between them. The germline gives CDR1 SGHRS, CDR2 YFSETQ. CDR3 length: 14 residues. Here the CDR3 DNA reads TGCGCCAGCAGCTTGGTAGTCCAAACAGATACGCAGTATTTT. Translated: CASSLVVQTDTQYF.